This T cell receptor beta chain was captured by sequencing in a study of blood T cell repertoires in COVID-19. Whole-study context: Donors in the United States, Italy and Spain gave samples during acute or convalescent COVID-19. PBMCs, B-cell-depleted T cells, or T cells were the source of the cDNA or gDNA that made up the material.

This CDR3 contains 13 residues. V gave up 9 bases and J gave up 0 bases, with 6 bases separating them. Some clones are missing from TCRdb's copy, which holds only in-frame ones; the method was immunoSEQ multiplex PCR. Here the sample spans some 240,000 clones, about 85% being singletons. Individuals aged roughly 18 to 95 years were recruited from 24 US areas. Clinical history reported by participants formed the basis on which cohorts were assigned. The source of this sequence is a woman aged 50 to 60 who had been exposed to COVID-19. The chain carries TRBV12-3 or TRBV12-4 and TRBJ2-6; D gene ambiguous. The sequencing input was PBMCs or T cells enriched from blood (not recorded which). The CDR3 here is CASILSGANVLTF. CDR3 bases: TGTGCCAGTATTCTCTCTGGGGCCAACGTCCTGACTTTC.